The 29 T cell receptor beta chains in this list originate from one sample, sequenced in a study of vaccination and CD4 T cells after COVID-19. As to time point: late sampling 161 to 241 days after vaccination in a few convalescent patients. Documented treatment: roughly 10-day PBMC culture with coronavirus spike peptide pools or control peptides (ViraFEST assay). The Oncomine TCR Beta short-read assay was applied to DNA of cultured CD4+ T cells. Each CDR3 protein gets one entry after TCRdb re-called the PCR reads with MiXCR. The table shows around 20,000 distinct CDR3 sequences, with approximately 44% occurring only once. These receptors' targets are unknown. Sequenced material: CD4+ T cells from blood, cultured in vitro, taken about 7 months after SARS-CoV-2 vaccination. The receptor source for this set is a human donor who had recovered from COVID-19.

This clonotype showed up just once. The chain is built from TRBV2 and TRBJ2-3, with 10 positions matching TRBD1. The CDR3 is 19 residues long. V dropped 7 bases and J dropped 2; count of bases not matched to a gene: 18. Germline V gives CDR1 SNHLY, CDR2 FYNNEI. CDR3 protein: CASITLATGQGGFTDTQYF. DNA of the CDR3: TGTGCCAGCATCACCCTGGCGACTGGACAGGGGGGATTCACAGATACGCAGTATTTT. The full variable domain, rest sourced from reference TRBV2 and TRBJ2-3, is EPEVTQTPSHQVTQMGQEVILRCVPISNHLYFYWYRQILGQKVEFLVSFYNNEISEKSEIFDDQFSVERPDGSNFTLKIRSTKLEDSAMYFCASITLATGQGGFTDTQYFGPGTRLTVL.

The chain combines TRBV7-2 with TRBJ1-1; D gene uncertain. The CDR3 has 13 residues. V lost 5 bases to trimming and J lost 3 bases, with 10 bases between them. Germline values: CDR1 SGHTA, CDR2 FQGNSA. The CDR3 DNA reads as TGTGCCAGCAGCCGGCAGGTTGACACTGAAGCTTTCTTT. Its protein is CASSRQVDTEAFF. The full variable domain, with the rest looked up from reference TRBV7-2 and TRBJ1-1, is GAGVSQSPSNKVTEKGKDVELRCDPISGHTALYWYRQSLGQGLEFLIYFQGNSAPDKSGLPSDRFSAERTGGSVSTLTIQRTQQEDSAVYLCASSRQVDTEAFFGQGTRLTVV.

V usage is TRBV30 and J usage is TRBJ2-7; D may match TRBD1 or TRBD2 (5 bases each). The CDR3 has 15 residues. The ends were cut back, 4 bases at V and 3 bases at J, with 19 bases in the middle. Germline-derived CDR1 and CDR2 are GTSNPN and SVGIG (reference sequence). The CDR3 here is CAWTPRWGRGYEQYF. In DNA, the CDR3 is TGTGCCTGGACCCCCCGGTGGGGGAGAGGCTACGAGCAGTACTTC.

V is TRBV6-1 and J is TRBJ2-2; D may correspond to TRBD1 or TRBD2 (5 bases each). The CDR3 is made up of 14 amino acids. Between the trimmed V and J ends, which lost 6 bases and 6 bases, there was a span of 14 bases. CDR1 and CDR2 (germline): MNHNS, SASEGT. CDR3 in amino acids: CASSRDLGPGELFF. CDR3 bases: TGTGCCAGCAGCCGGGACCTTGGGCCCGGGGAGCTGTTTTTT.

Only a few counts were recorded for this clonotype. The chain has TRBV6-2 or TRBV6-3 and TRBJ1-5; TRBD1 matches 7 bases. This CDR3 region has 14 residues. The V and J ends lost 7 bases and 6 bases, in that order; junction bases with no gene match: 9. From germline, CDR1 is MNHEY and CDR2 SVGEGT. CDR3 in amino acids: CASTNRQGAQPQHF. DNA for the CDR3: TGTGCCAGCACCAACAGACAGGGAGCTCAGCCCCAGCATTTT.

This clonotype has only a few counts. CDR3 protein: CASSYSTRRPYEQYF. The CDR3 DNA is TGTGCCAGCAGTTACTCGACACGGAGGCCCTACGAGCAGTACTTC. This rearrangement joins TRBV6-2 or TRBV6-3 to TRBJ2-7; D perhaps matches TRBD2 (5 bases). The V end lost 0 bases, the J end lost 2 bases, and 11 bases lay between the germline ends. Germline CDR1 and CDR2: MNHEY and SVGEGT. The CDR3 length is 15 residues.

This clonotype occurred a few times. The rearrangement links TRBV7-9 to TRBJ1-1; 7 bases map to TRBD1. With 3 bases clipped from V and 1 base from J, the junction kept 17 bases outside the gene matches. The CDR3 is 19 residues long. Per the germline V gene, CDR1 is SEHNR and CDR2 is FQNEAQ (reference sequence). CDR3 loop: CASSFSATGALIRNTEAFF. CDR3 DNA sequence: TGTGCCAGCAGCTTCTCGGCCACAGGGGCCCTAATAAGGAACACTGAAGCTTTCTTT.

The J gene is TRBJ2-1, the V gene TRBV6-5; D might be TRBD2 (5 bases). Germline assignment: CDR1 MNHEY and CDR2 SVGAGI. This CDR3 region has 17 residues. V shed 2 bases and J shed 0 bases, with 14 bases lying between them. The CDR3 loop is CASSYVGLKSSYNEQFF. The CDR3 DNA follows: TGTGCCAGCAGTTACGTTGGACTCAAGAGCTCCTACAATGAGCAGTTCTTC.

In its sample, this clonotype was seen a few times. This chain connects TRBV6-5 to TRBJ1-5, with D tentatively TRBD1 (5 bases). The ends were cut back, 0 bases at V and 4 bases at J, with 10 bases in the middle. The CDR3 is 15 amino acids. Germline loops: CDR1 MNHEY, CDR2 SVGAGI. The DNA for the CDR3 is TGTGCCAGCAGTTACTCGAGGGACCTTAATCAGCCCCAGCATTTT. It encodes CASSYSRDLNQPQHF.

The chain combines TRBV6-2 or TRBV6-3 with TRBJ1-5; D is possibly TRBD1 (6 bases). The V and J ends lost 2 bases and 5 bases respectively, with 16 bases between them. This CDR3 has 16 amino acids. Germline lookup yields CDR1 MNHEY and CDR2 SVGEGT. The CDR3 reads CASSYHAGAGDQPQHF. CDR3 coding DNA: TGTGCCAGCAGTTACCACGCGGGGGCTGGGGATCAGCCCCAGCATTTT.

This clonotype was detected a few times. The chain combines TRBV7-8 with TRBJ1-2, with 10 nucleotides matching TRBD1. This CDR3 is built from 15 residues. J gave up 5 bases and V 2 bases, and 5 bases lay outside the gene matches. CDR1 and CDR2 (germline): SGHVS, FQNEAQ. DNA for the CDR3: TGTGCCAGCAGCTTAAGTGACAGGGGGCTGTATGGCTACACCTTC. Translation gives CASSLSDRGLYGYTF.

The V gene is TRBV12-3 or TRBV12-4, the J gene TRBJ2-5, with unresolved D. Trimming pared 8 bases from V and 3 bases from J, leaving 13 bases between. The CDR3 covers 13 residues. The DNA for the CDR3 is TGTGCCAGCGGTCAGGATGCTGAAGAGACCCAGTACTTC. Residues: CASGQDAEETQYF.

This clonotype was seen more than once but under ten times. The V gene is TRBV15, the J gene TRBJ2-3; D uncertain. The CDR3 length is 16 residues. Germline loops: CDR1 LNHNV, CDR2 YYDKDF (reference sequence). Trimming stripped 2 bases from V and 0 bases from J, with 12 bases between. Here the CDR3 reads CATSRSLPVSTDTQYF. Here the CDR3 DNA reads TGTGCCACCAGCAGATCCCTTCCGGTTAGCACAGATACGCAGTATTTT.

This clonotype occurred a few times. The chain couples TRBV7-9 to TRBJ1-1, with 8 bases that match TRBD1. From germline, CDR1 is SEHNR and CDR2 FQNEAQ (reference sequence). This CDR3 comprises 13 residues. V gave up 4 bases and J gave up 5 bases; unmatched junction bases: 3. CDR3 loop: CASSSRGPTEAFF. Here the CDR3 DNA reads TGTGCCAGCAGCTCCAGGGGGCCAACTGAAGCTTTCTTT.

The genes are TRBV27 and TRBJ2-5; 14 bases align to TRBD2. This CDR3 has 19 residues. Germline trimming cut 4 bases from V and 2 bases from J; bases unmatched to any gene: 12. Germline values: CDR1 MNHEY, CDR2 SMNVEV (reference sequence). The CDR3 sequence is CASSSYGLAGGMRQETQYF. The CDR3 DNA is TGTGCCAGCAGTTCTTATGGACTAGCGGGAGGAATGAGGCAAGAGACCCAGTACTTC.

The chain uses TRBV19 and TRBJ1-1; TRBD1 aligns across 7 bases. Germline values: CDR1 LNHDA, CDR2 SQIVND (reference sequence). The CDR3 sequence is 14 residues long. V lost 4 bases and J lost 4; bases outside the gene matches: 6. Written as DNA, the CDR3 is TGTGCCAGTAGTACGAACACAGGGGTCACTGAAGCTTTCTTT. This codes for CASSTNTGVTEAFF. The variable domain in full, completed from reference TRBV19 and TRBJ1-1, reads DGGITQSPKYLFRKEGQNVTLSCEQNLNHDAMYWYRQDPGQGLRLIYYSQIVNDFQKGDIAEGYSVSREKKESFPLTVTSAQKNPTAFYLCASSTNTGVTEAFFGQGTRLTVV.

This sequence joins TRBV5-4 and TRBJ1-1, with D uncertain. V gave up 0 bases and J gave up 1 base, with 7 bases separating them. The CDR3 contains 14 residues. The germline CDR1 and CDR2 sequences are SGHNT and YYREEE (reference sequence). CDR3 protein: CASSLASQNTEAFF. DNA of the CDR3: TGTGCCAGCAGCTTGGCGTCACAGAACACTGAAGCTTTCTTT.

This rearrangement joins TRBV20-1 to TRBJ2-3, with D unclear. The CDR3 covers 16 residues. The V gene lost 0 bases and the J gene lost 0 bases, with 13 bases spanning the gap. Germline lookup yields CDR1 DFQATT and CDR2 SNEGSKA (reference sequence). In nucleotides, the CDR3 is TGCAGTGCTAGAGATCATGCGGAAACTAGCACAGATACGCAGTATTTT. Translated, it gives CSARDHAETSTDTQYF.

This clonotype occurred a few times. The chain joins TRBV7-8 to TRBJ2-7; D tentatively reads TRBD1 or TRBD2 (6 bases each). V was pared by 5 bases and J by 7 bases, with 18 bases between. CDR1 SGHVS and CDR2 FQNEAQ come from the germline V gene. The CDR3 consists of 14 residues. CDR3: CASSRARGLGEQYF. In DNA form, the CDR3 reads TGTGCCAGCAGCCGTGCCCGGGGGCTGGGGGAGCAGTACTTC.

This chain uses TRBV7-2 with TRBJ1-5; unclear D gene. This CDR3 contains 16 residues. Deletions cut 3 bases from V and 7 bases from J, with 19 bases between. Looked up from germline, CDR1 is SGHTA and CDR2 is FQGNSA. Here the CDR3 reads CASSFGGVRNLQPQHF. The DNA of the CDR3 is TGTGCCAGCAGCTTTGGTGGAGTGCGGAATTTGCAGCCCCAGCATTTT.

This chain links TRBV5-4 with TRBJ1-6, with D possibly matching TRBD1 (6 bases). With 1 base removed from V and 5 bases from J, the gap between germline ends came to 13 bases. The V gene's germline CDR1 is SGHNT and CDR2 YYREEE (reference sequence). The CDR3 is 16 amino acids. The CDR3 spells CASSLRQGRDNSPLHF. As DNA, the CDR3 is TGTGCCAGCAGCTTGCGCCAGGGGAGGGATAATTCACCCCTCCACTTT.

This clonotype was detected only a few times. The CDR3 DNA follows: TGTGCCAGCAGTTACTCTGACAGGAGGAACGAGCAGTACTTC. Protein product: CASSYSDRRNEQYF. The J gene is TRBJ2-7, the V gene TRBV6-5; D perhaps matches TRBD1 (6 bases). The V gene's germline CDR1 is MNHEY and CDR2 SVGAGI. Trimming removed 0 bases from V and 5 bases from J, with 11 bases in between. CDR3 length: 14 residues.

The gene calls are TRBV29-1 and TRBJ1-1; 8 nucleotides match TRBD1. The J segment lost 0 bases and the V segment lost 6 bases, leaving 9 bases of the junction unmatched. The germline gives CDR1 SQVTM, CDR2 ANQGSEA. The CDR3 contains 15 residues. In DNA form, the CDR3 reads TGCAGCGTCGACAGGGGATGGGGAATGAACACTGAAGCTTTCTTT. Protein sequence: CSVDRGWGMNTEAFF. The full variable domain, completed using reference TRBV29-1 and TRBJ1-1, is SAVISQKPSRDICQRGTSLTIQCQVDSQVTMMFWYRQQPGQSLTLIATANQGSEATYESGFVIDKFPISRPNLTFSTLTVSNMSPEDSSIYLCSVDRGWGMNTEAFFGQGTRLTVV.

This clonotype was detected only a few times. The V call is TRBV20-1, the J call TRBJ2-1; TRBD2 is a possible D gene (6 bases). From germline, CDR1 is DFQATT and CDR2 SNEGSKA (reference sequence). This CDR3 contains 13 residues. Trimming cost V 0 bases and J 14 bases, with 17 bases left between them. The CDR3 here is CSARDGVGTGEFF. CDR3 bases: TGCAGTGCTAGAGATGGGGTCGGGACTGGGGAGTTCTTC.

This sequence joins TRBV20-1 and TRBJ2-7, with D perhaps being TRBD1 or TRBD2 (5 bases each). Trimming left V 1 base short and J 3 bases short, with 10 bases between. The CDR3 sequence is 13 residues long. From germline, CDR1 is DFQATT and CDR2 SNEGSKA (reference sequence). The CDR3 sequence is CSARAGLGYEQYF. Here the CDR3 DNA reads TGCAGTGCTAGAGCGGGGCTGGGCTACGAGCAGTACTTC.

J is TRBJ2-1 and V is TRBV15; TRBD2 aligns across 12 bases. In germline, CDR1 is LNHNV, CDR2 YYDKDF (reference sequence). V lost 1 base to trimming and J lost 1 base; unmatched junction nucleotides: 2. The CDR3 spans 17 residues. CDR3 in amino acids: CATSRALAGGSYNEQFF. The DNA for the CDR3 is TGTGCCACCAGCAGAGCCCTAGCGGGAGGGTCCTACAATGAGCAGTTCTTC.

This sequence joins TRBV15 and TRBJ2-1, with 9 bases that match TRBD2. The V gene's germline CDR1 is LNHNV and CDR2 YYDKDF (reference sequence). V trimming: 1 base; J trimming: 6 bases; junction bases outside the gene matches: 7. This CDR3 spans 16 amino acids. This CDR3 is CATSRGGSGGGNEQFF. CDR3 DNA sequence: TGTGCCACCAGCAGAGGGGGTAGCGGGGGCGGCAATGAGCAGTTCTTC.

This chain connects TRBV25-1 to TRBJ1-1; D is perhaps TRBD1 (6 bases). This CDR3 has 16 residues. Looked up from germline, CDR1 is MGHDK and CDR2 is SYGVNS. V shed 4 bases and J shed 1 base, with 16 bases lying between them. DNA of the CDR3: TGTGCCAGCAGTGTGGGGTCCACAGGGTGGAACACTGAAGCTTTCTTT. Translating it yields CASSVGSTGWNTEAFF.

This chain links TRBV20-1 with TRBJ2-3; D gene uncertain. This CDR3 has 15 residues. V lost 0 bases and J 6 bases, leaving 16 bases between the germline ends. Germline V gives CDR1 DFQATT, CDR2 SNEGSKA (reference sequence). The CDR3: CSARDLVGPPDTQYF. In nucleotides, the CDR3 is TGCAGTGCTAGAGATCTAGTAGGGCCACCGGATACGCAGTATTTT.